The 13 T cell receptor beta chains in this list originate from one sample, sequenced in a study of T cells in Graves' hyperthyroidism and ophthalmopathy. Using RNA transcripts as the source, TCR beta CDR3 regions were amplified. The TCR CDR3 first-round RT-PCR relied on the HTBI primer set. A single record per CDR3 protein comes from TCRdb applying MiXCR to the multiplex PCR reads. The data show about 300,000 distinct CDR3 sequences, around 20% seen once. Sequenced: blood. These receptors were collected from a man in his forties or fifties with Graves' ophthalmopathy.

The V call is TRBV9, the J call TRBJ2-1; maybe TRBD2 (5 bases). Germline loops: CDR1 SGDLS, CDR2 YYNGEE. V dropped 0 bases and J dropped 2 bases, with 9 bases sitting between them. The CDR3 is 15 residues long. This CDR3 is CASSVAPAAYNEQFF. DNA for the CDR3: TGTGCCAGCAGCGTAGCTCCAGCGGCCTACAATGAGCAGTTCTTC.

The rearrangement uses TRBV24-1 and TRBJ2-6, with unresolved D. Germline V gene sequence: CDR1 KGHDR, CDR2 SFDVKD. Trimming took 4 bases from V and 2 from J, leaving 5 bases between them. The CDR3 covers 14 residues. CDR3 coding DNA: TGTGCCACCAGTGACCCAGCTGGGGCCAACGTCCTGACTTTC. Encoded protein: CATSDPAGANVLTF.

This clonotype has more than one count but fewer than ten. The chain uses TRBV6-1 and TRBJ2-3; TRBD1 matches 11 bases. The germline gives CDR1 MNHNS, CDR2 SASEGT. With V trimmed by 6 bases and J by 2 bases, 7 bases remained unmatched. This CDR3 has 16 residues. CDR3 amino acids: CASRRTGGLVTDTQYF. The CDR3 coding sequence is TGTGCCAGCAGAAGGACAGGGGGCTTGGTCACAGATACGCAGTATTTT.

This clonotype appeared a few times. The rearrangement links TRBV7-8 to TRBJ1-1, with TRBD1 identical over 12 bases. The CDR3 consists of 15 residues. V lost 7 bases and J lost 5; bases outside the gene matches: 8. CDR1 is SGHVS, CDR2 FQNEAQ, per germline. The CDR3 DNA reads TGTGCCAGCACCCTCCGGGACAGGGGGCTTACTGAAGCTTTCTTT. Amino acids: CASTLRDRGLTEAFF.

This chain joins TRBV15 and TRBJ2-7, with D perhaps being TRBD1 or TRBD2 (5 bases each). Trimming took off 5 bases at V and 0 bases at J, with 11 bases between the two ends. CDR1 and CDR2 (germline): LNHNV, YYDKDF (reference sequence). This CDR3 comprises 14 residues. The CDR3 protein is CATSFGGRSYEQYF. Here the CDR3 DNA reads TGTGCCACCAGCTTTGGGGGACGCTCCTACGAGCAGTACTTC.

This clonotype was counted at least ten times. The V gene is TRBV9, the J gene TRBJ2-7, with D hard to call. The CDR3 sequence is 12 residues long. V lost 0 bases and J lost 3, with 4 bases in between. Germline V gives CDR1 SGDLS, CDR2 YYNGEE. The CDR3 loop reads CASSVVSYEQYF. The DNA of the CDR3 is TGTGCCAGCAGCGTAGTCAGCTACGAGCAGTACTTC. Together with reference TRBV9 and TRBJ2-7, the CDR3 gives the full variable domain: DSGVTQTPKHLITATGQRVTLRCSPRSGDLSVYWYQQSLDQGLQFLIQYYNGEERAKGNILERFSAQQFPDLHSELNLSSLELGDSALYFCASSVVSYEQYFGPGTRLTVT.

This clonotype was found a few times. This chain uses TRBV6-1 with TRBJ2-3; 9 bases line up with TRBD2. Germline assignment: CDR1 MNHNS and CDR2 SASEGT. The J segment lost 7 bases and the V segment lost 7 bases, leaving 12 bases of the junction unmatched. The CDR3 has 15 amino acids. The CDR3 nucleotides read TGTGCCAGCACCAGCTCCCGGACTAGCGCCCATACGCAGTATTTT. It translates to CASTSSRTSAHTQYF.

J is TRBJ2-7 and V is TRBV27; D ambiguous. V lost 2 bases and J 7 bases, leaving 21 bases between the germline ends. The CDR3 is 16 amino acids. The germline CDR1 and CDR2 sequences are MNHEY and SMNVEV (reference sequence). CDR3 DNA: TGTGCCAGCAGTTTACTATCCGAAAACCATGTCTGGGAGCAGTACTTC. It specifies CASSLLSENHVWEQYF.

The chain combines TRBV20-1 with TRBJ2-5, with no clear D. Germline CDR1 DFQATT, CDR2 SNEGSKA (reference sequence). Between the trimmed V and J ends, which lost 4 bases and 3 bases, there was a span of 15 bases. The CDR3 has 14 residues. In DNA, the CDR3 is TGCAGTGCTACTACAATGGCCCGGGAAGAGACCCAGTACTTC. Translating it yields CSATTMAREETQYF.

The gene calls are TRBV7-9 and TRBJ2-4; 11 bases fit TRBD2. CDR1 SEHNR and CDR2 FQNEAQ come from the germline V gene (reference sequence). CDR3 size: 18 residues. J gave up 0 bases and V 3 bases, and 7 bases lay outside the gene matches. The CDR3 DNA follows: TGTGCCAGCAGCTTGGGGCTAGCGGGAGGTCAAGCCAAAAACATTCAGTACTTC. This encodes CASSLGLAGGQAKNIQYF. Drawing the rest from reference TRBV7-9 and TRBJ2-4, the complete variable domain is DTGVSQNPRHKITKRGQNVTFRCDPISEHNRLYWYRQTLGQGPEFLTYFQNEAQLEKSRLLSDRFSAERPKGSFSTLEIQRTEQGDSAMYLCASSLGLAGGQAKNIQYFGAGTRLSVL.

Ten or more counts support this clonotype. The chain recombines TRBV5-1 with TRBJ1-1, with 7 bases aligning to TRBD1. Germline values: CDR1 SGHRS, CDR2 YFSETQ. The CDR3 covers 19 residues. The J segment lost 1 base and the V segment lost 0 bases, leaving 15 bases of the junction unmatched. The CDR3 DNA reads as TGCGCCAGCAGCTTGGCGCCCGGGACAGCAAGCCCGAAGAACACTGAAGCTTTCTTT. Amino acid sequence: CASSLAPGTASPKNTEAFF. Variable domain in full (rest from reference TRBV5-1 and TRBJ1-1): KAGVTQTPRYLIKTRGQQVTLSCSPISGHRSVSWYQQTPGQGLQFLFEYFSETQRNKGNFPGRFSGRQFSNSRSEMNVSTLELGDSALYLCASSLAPGTASPKNTEAFFGQGTRLTVV.

V and J are TRBV20-1 and TRBJ2-1, with 11 bases matching TRBD1. With 4 bases clipped from V and 2 bases from J, the junction kept 7 bases outside the gene matches. This CDR3 contains 16 residues. CDR1 is DFQATT and CDR2 is SNEGSKA in the germline V gene (reference sequence). The CDR3 region has the DNA TGCAGTGCTAACATCCCGGGACAGGGGGCCTACAATGAGCAGTTCTTC. Protein sequence: CSANIPGQGAYNEQFF.

This clonotype was seen at least ten times. The chain employs TRBV15 and TRBJ2-1, with 8 bases lining up with TRBD2. The CDR3 has 17 amino acids. Germline V gene data show CDR1 as LNHNV and CDR2 as YYDKDF (reference sequence). The junction had 12 bases not matched to a gene; V was cut back by 1 base and J by 7 bases. The CDR3 DNA reads as TGTGCCACCAGCAGAGTTAGGACGGGAGGGCCGTTGAATGAGCAGTTCTTC. It translates to CATSRVRTGGPLNEQFF.